One and the same sample provided the 23 T cell receptor beta chains below, sequenced in a study of cytomegalovirus exposure and HLA in healthy donors. TCRdb's copy holds only in-frame clones and misses some; the assay was immunoSEQ multiplex PCR. This table has 95,000 to 150,000 clones, just under 95% appearing once. Sample: PBMCs. The origin of the receptors is a woman younger than 30 in good health and CMV-seronegative.

The V gene is TRBV27, the J gene TRBJ2-3; 7 nucleotides align to TRBD2. V lost 2 bases, J lost 5 bases, and 4 bases stayed unmatched. There are 14 residues in the CDR3. In germline, CDR1 is MNHEY, CDR2 SMNVEV (reference sequence). CDR3 coding DNA: TGTGCCAGCAGTTTAGCGGGAGTGGGAGATACGCAGTATTTT. It yields the protein CASSLAGVGDTQYF.

CDR3 amino acids: CASSFGGWAFF. The CDR3, as DNA: TGTGCCAGCAGCTTCGGGGGGTGGGCTTTCTTT. The rearrangement joins TRBV5-6 to TRBJ1-1; D might be TRBD1 (5 bases). CDR1 SGHDT and CDR2 YYEEEE come from the germline V gene. V lost 2 bases to trimming and J lost 11 bases, with 10 bases between them. This CDR3 is built from 11 residues.

This clone was seen a few times. The V call is TRBV7-9, the J call TRBJ2-7; unclear D gene. From germline, CDR1 is SEHNR and CDR2 FQNEAQ (reference sequence). The CDR3 spans 13 residues. Trimming removed 11 bases at V and 0 bases at J, with 14 bases between. The CDR3 DNA reads as TGTGCCGGCGGAACATCGCACTCCTACGAGCAGTACTTC. It codes for CAGGTSHSYEQYF.

The V call is TRBV9, the J call TRBJ2-5, with 11 bases matching TRBD2. There are 16 residues in the CDR3. J lost 4 bases, V lost 1 base, and 6 bases had no gene match. Per germline, CDR1 SGDLS and CDR2 YYNGEE. The DNA for the CDR3 is TGTGCCAGCAGCGTAATGACTAGCGGGGCCGCAGAGACCCAGTACTTC. Its protein is CASSVMTSGAAETQYF. The full variable domain, with the rest looked up from reference TRBV9 and TRBJ2-5, is DSGVTQTPKHLITATGQRVTLRCSPRSGDLSVYWYQQSLDQGLQFLIQYYNGEERAKGNILERFSAQQFPDLHSELNLSSLELGDSALYFCASSVMTSGAAETQYFGPGTRLLVL.

The chain joins TRBV7-9 to TRBJ2-1; 7 positions agree with TRBD2. Germline CDR1 is SEHNR and CDR2 is FQNEAQ (reference sequence). J gave up 5 bases and V 4 bases, and 11 bases lay outside the gene matches. The CDR3 contains 16 residues. This CDR3 reads CASSSSRAGDHNEQFF. The CDR3, as DNA: TGTGCCAGCAGCTCCTCAAGGGCGGGGGACCACAATGAGCAGTTCTTC.

Only one count was recorded for this clone. V and J are TRBV15 and TRBJ2-7; D perhaps matches TRBD1 (6 bases). The V gene lost 0 bases and the J gene lost 5 bases, with 11 bases spanning the gap. CDR3 length equals 14 residues. Germline lookup yields CDR1 LNHNV and CDR2 YYDKDF (reference sequence). For the CDR3, the DNA is TGTGCCACCAGCAGAGATCTACAGGGAAACGAGCAGTACTTC. The encoded protein is CATSRDLQGNEQYF.

This rearrangement joins TRBV2 to TRBJ2-3, with no clear D. The V end lost 7 bases, the J end lost 0 bases, and 8 bases lay between the germline ends. The CDR3 consists of 13 residues. The germline gives CDR1 SNHLY, CDR2 FYNNEI. The CDR3 coding sequence is TGTGCCAGCACGGCGGTTAGCACAGATACGCAGTATTTT. Translation gives CASTAVSTDTQYF.

This rearrangement joins TRBV5-6 to TRBJ1-2, with TRBD1 matching 7 bases. With V trimmed by 1 base and J by 4 bases, 13 bases remained unmatched. The germline V gene has CDR1 SGHDT and CDR2 YYEEEE. The CDR3 length is 17 residues. CDR3 DNA: TGTGCCAGCAGCTTGCGGGACAGAGACCGGGGTGGCTATGGCTACACCTTC. Protein product: CASSLRDRDRGGYGYTF. Complete variable domain (other parts from reference TRBV5-6 and TRBJ1-2): DAGVTQSPTHLIKTRGQQVTLRCSPKSGHDTVSWYQQALGQGPQFIFQYYEEEERQRGNFPDRFSGHQFPNYSSELNVNALLLGDSALYLCASSLRDRDRGGYGYTFGSGTRLTVV.

The chain has TRBV5-4 and TRBJ2-5; 8 nucleotides match TRBD2. This CDR3 spans 16 amino acids. Germline loops: CDR1 SGHNT, CDR2 YYREEE (reference sequence). Germline trimming cut 1 base from V and 5 bases from J; bases unmatched to any gene: 10. The CDR3, as DNA: TGTGCCAGCAGCTTGATCGGGGGGGCCAGGGAGGAGACCCAGTACTTC. As protein: CASSLIGGAREETQYF.

The V gene is TRBV7-9, the J gene TRBJ2-1, with TRBD1 matching 8 bases. CDR3 size: 14 residues. V was clipped by 6 bases and J by 2 bases; unmatched bases: 3. The germline V gene encodes CDR1 SEHNR and CDR2 FQNEAQ (reference sequence). The chain's CDR3 is CASRGRGPYNEQFF. CDR3 coding DNA: TGTGCCAGCAGGGGCAGGGGGCCCTACAATGAGCAGTTCTTC.

The gene calls are TRBV9 and TRBJ1-1; a weak D match, TRBD1 (5 bases). Trimming left V 2 bases short and J 4 bases short, with 15 bases between. CDR1 and CDR2 (germline): SGDLS, YYNGEE. This CDR3 region has 15 residues. The CDR3 DNA reads as TGTGCCAGCAGCGTGGGGCACTCGCCGGGCACTGAAGCTTTCTTT. This sequence encodes CASSVGHSPGTEAFF. Based on the CDR3 plus reference TRBV9 and TRBJ1-1, the full variable domain is DSGVTQTPKHLITATGQRVTLRCSPRSGDLSVYWYQQSLDQGLQFLIQYYNGEERAKGNILERFSAQQFPDLHSELNLSSLELGDSALYFCASSVGHSPGTEAFFGQGTRLTVV.

This chain uses TRBV4-1 with TRBJ1-4; possible D gene TRBD1, 5 bases. The CDR3 loop spans 15 amino acids. V was trimmed by 1 base and J by 8 bases, leaving 14 bases between them. Per the germline V gene, CDR1 is MGHRA and CDR2 is YSYEKL. The CDR3 DNA reads TGCGCCAGCAGCCAAGCCCCAGGAGGGGCAGAAAAACTGTTTTTT. This codes for CASSQAPGGAEKLFF.

The V gene is TRBV28, the J gene TRBJ2-7; the D gene is possibly TRBD2 (5 bases). CDR3 length: 15 amino acids. V lost 5 bases to trimming and J lost 5 bases, with 19 bases between them. The germline gives CDR1 MDHEN, CDR2 SYDVKM. The CDR3 reads CASSTRVRLTDEQYF. CDR3 in DNA: TGTGCCAGCAGTACGCGGGTTCGATTGACCGACGAGCAGTACTTC.

The chain combines TRBV28 with TRBJ1-1; D possibly corresponds to TRBD1 (6 bases). Trimming stripped 8 bases from V and 7 bases from J, with 17 bases between. From germline, CDR1 is MDHEN and CDR2 SYDVKM. The CDR3 runs to 13 residues. CDR3 residues: CASRGARRLEAFF. As DNA, the CDR3 is TGTGCCAGCCGGGGGGCGCGGAGGCTTGAAGCTTTCTTT.

This clone was seen a single time. The rearrangement joins TRBV19 to TRBJ1-1; 7 bases are a match to TRBD1. V lost 5 bases, J lost 4 bases, and 10 bases stayed unmatched. The CDR3 spans 15 residues. Looked up from germline, CDR1 is LNHDA and CDR2 is SQIVND (reference sequence). This chain's CDR3 is CASSRPRSGGTEAFF. The CDR3 DNA sequence: TGTGCCAGTAGTCGTCCTCGATCAGGGGGCACTGAAGCTTTCTTT.

V is TRBV2 and J is TRBJ1-2; D not resolved. The germline CDR1 and CDR2 sequences are SNHLY and FYNNEI. This CDR3 has 14 amino acids. V lost 1 base and J 3 bases, leaving 9 bases between the germline ends. The CDR3 DNA is TGTGCCAGCAGTGAAGAATGGGGAGACTATGGCTACACCTTC. This gives the protein CASSEEWGDYGYTF.

V and J are TRBV5-4 and TRBJ2-7; 12 nucleotides align to TRBD1. Trimming removed 1 base from V and 7 bases from J; junction bases left unmatched: 3. From germline, CDR1 is SGHNT and CDR2 YYREEE (reference sequence). The CDR3 is 14 residues long. The CDR3 DNA is TGTGCCAGCAGCTTGAGGGACAGGGGGCGTGAGCAGTACTTC. It codes for CASSLRDRGREQYF. The full variable domain, with the rest looked up from reference TRBV5-4 and TRBJ2-7, is ETGVTQSPTHLIKTRGQQVTLRCSSQSGHNTVSWYQQALGQGPQFIFQYYREEENGRGNFPPRFSGLQFPNYSSELNVNALELDDSALYLCASSLRDRGREQYFGPGTRLTVT.

This clone was detected only once. The chain couples TRBV28 to TRBJ1-5; a possible D gene is TRBD1 (6 bases). The CDR3 length is 15 residues. Germline loops: CDR1 MDHEN, CDR2 SYDVKM. Trimming stripped 4 bases from V and 6 bases from J, with 16 bases between. CDR3 DNA: TGTGCCAGCAGTTCACCAGAAGGGGGTGGTCAGCCCCAGCATTTT. It yields the protein CASSSPEGGGQPQHF.

This clone was recorded a few times. The V and J genes are TRBV7-9 and TRBJ1-1; tentative D call: TRBD1 (5 bases). Germline CDR1 is SEHNR and CDR2 is FQNEAQ (reference sequence). This CDR3 region has 13 residues. V lost 5 bases to trimming and J lost 1 base, with 8 bases between them. Here the CDR3 DNA reads TGTGCCAGCAGCCCCGGACAGAACACTGAAGCTTTCTTT. It specifies CASSPGQNTEAFF.

The chain joins TRBV30 to TRBJ1-3; D gene unclear. The length of the CDR3 is 14 residues. Trimming cost V 2 bases and J 0 bases, with 8 bases left between them. Per germline, CDR1 GTSNPN and CDR2 SVGIG (reference sequence). The CDR3 region is CAWSPTISGNTIYF. CDR3 DNA: TGTGCCTGGAGTCCAACAATCTCTGGAAACACCATATATTTT.

The J gene is TRBJ1-4, the V gene TRBV28, with no clear D. This CDR3 has 14 amino acids. V lost 5 bases and J lost 6, with 13 bases in between. The germline V gene encodes CDR1 MDHEN and CDR2 SYDVKM. This CDR3 is CASSPRGWYEKLFF. The CDR3 bases are TGTGCCAGCAGTCCCCGGGGTTGGTATGAAAAACTGTTTTTT.

The V gene is TRBV5-6, the J gene TRBJ2-7; 7 bases match TRBD1. The germline CDR1 and CDR2 sequences are SGHDT and YYEEEE. V was clipped by 4 bases and J by 3 bases; unmatched bases: 13. The CDR3 consists of 16 residues. The CDR3 DNA follows: TGTGCCAGCAGCGGGGCTTTCAGACAGGGAAACTACGAGCAGTACTTC. It yields the protein CASSGAFRQGNYEQYF. Based on the CDR3 plus reference TRBV5-6 and TRBJ2-7, the full variable domain is DAGVTQSPTHLIKTRGQQVTLRCSPKSGHDTVSWYQQALGQGPQFIFQYYEEEERQRGNFPDRFSGHQFPNYSSELNVNALLLGDSALYLCASSGAFRQGNYEQYFGPGTRLTVT.

This chain links TRBV2 with TRBJ2-7, with TRBD2 matching over 8 bases. The length of the CDR3 is 13 residues. V gave up 8 bases and J gave up 1 base; unmatched junction bases: 4. Germline assignment: CDR1 SNHLY and CDR2 FYNNEI. Here the CDR3 reads CASRGGESYEQYF. CDR3 DNA sequence: TGTGCCAGCCGGGGGGGGGAGTCCTACGAGCAGTACTTC.